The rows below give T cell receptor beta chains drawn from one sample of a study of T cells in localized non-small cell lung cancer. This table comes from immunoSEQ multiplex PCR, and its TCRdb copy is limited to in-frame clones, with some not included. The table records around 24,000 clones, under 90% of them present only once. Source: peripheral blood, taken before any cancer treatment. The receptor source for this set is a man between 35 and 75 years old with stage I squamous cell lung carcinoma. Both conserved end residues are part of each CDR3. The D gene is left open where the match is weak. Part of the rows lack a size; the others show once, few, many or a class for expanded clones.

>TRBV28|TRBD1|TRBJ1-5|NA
TGTGCCAGCAGCCCGACAGGGGCTCAGCCCCAGCATTTT
CASSPTGAQPQHF
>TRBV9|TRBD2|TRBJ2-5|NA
TGTGCCAGCAGCGTCGGGACTAGCGGGCTAGAGACCCAGTACTTC
CASSVGTSGLETQYF
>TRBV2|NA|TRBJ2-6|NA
TGTGCCAGCAGTGAATCTGGGACGGGGGCCAACGTCCTGACTTTC
CASSESGTGANVLTF
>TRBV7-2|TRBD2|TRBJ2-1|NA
TGTGCCAGCAGCTCTAAGACTAGCGGAATCTACAATGAGCAGTTCTTC
CASSSKTSGIYNEQFF
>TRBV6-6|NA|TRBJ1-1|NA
TGTGCCAGCAGAGTCGGCAGAGAGAACACTGAAGCTTTCTTT
CASRVGRENTEAFF
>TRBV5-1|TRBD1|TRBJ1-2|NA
TGCGCCAGCAGCTTCCGACAGGGGGCTGGCTACACCTTC
CASSFRQGAGYTF
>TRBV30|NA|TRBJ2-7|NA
TGTGCCTGGAGACAGGCAGGGCTTGTTTACGAGCAGTACTTC
CAWRQAGLVYEQYF
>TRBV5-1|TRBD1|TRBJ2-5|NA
TGCGCCAGCAGCTTGACCGGGACAGGGGGCCAAGAGACCCAGTACTTC
CASSLTGTGGQETQYF
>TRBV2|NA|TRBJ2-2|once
TGTGCCAGCAGTAAAACCGGGGAGCTGTTTTTT
CASSKTGELFF
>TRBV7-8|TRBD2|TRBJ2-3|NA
TGTGCCAGCAGCTTAATTCTAGCGGGGGGTCGAGATACGCAGTATTTT
CASSLILAGGRDTQYF
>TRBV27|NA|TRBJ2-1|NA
TGTGCCAGCAGTTTATTCCCCCGGAATAAGGGTCTGAATGAGCAGTTCTTC
CASSLFPRNKGLNEQFF
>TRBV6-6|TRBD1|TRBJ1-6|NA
TGTGCCAGCAGTTCAGGGGGCGCGAGGAATTCACCCCTCCACTTT
CASSSGGARNSPLHF
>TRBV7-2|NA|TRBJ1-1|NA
TGTGCCAGCGGCCCCATTAAAGTCTCTGAAGCTTTCTTT
CASGPIKVSEAFF
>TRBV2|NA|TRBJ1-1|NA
TGTGCCAGCAGTGAACTGGGCCCTGAAGCTTTCTTT
CASSELGPEAFF
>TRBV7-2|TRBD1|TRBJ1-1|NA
TGTGCCAGCAGCTGGACAGGGCGAGGGACTGAAGCTTTCTTT
CASSWTGRGTEAFF
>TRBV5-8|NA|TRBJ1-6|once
TGTGCCAGCAGCTCGGGACAATATAATTCACCCCTCCACTTT
CASSSGQYNSPLHF
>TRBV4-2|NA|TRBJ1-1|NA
TGTGCCAGCAGCCAAGCACAGGGAGCCATTTCGGCTTTCTTT
CASSQAQGAISAFF
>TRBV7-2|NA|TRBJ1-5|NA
TGTGCCAGCAGTCGGGAGGGGAGCGGCCATCAGCCCCAGCATTTT
CASSREGSGHQPQHF
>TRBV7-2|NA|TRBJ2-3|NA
TGTGCCAGCAGCTTGGCGGGACATCCGGGTACGCAGTATTTT
CASSLAGHPGTQYF
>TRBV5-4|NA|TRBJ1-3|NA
TGTGCCAGCAGCGCAAACCAGGGGTATGGAAACACCATATATTTT
CASSANQGYGNTIYF
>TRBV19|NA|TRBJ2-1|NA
TGTGCCAGTAGTATGAAAGGGAGAGGTTACAATGAGCAGTTCTTC
CASSMKGRGYNEQFF
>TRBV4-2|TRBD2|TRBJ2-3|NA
TGTGCCAGCAGCCAGGCATGGGACTATCCCGCCCAAGATACGCAGTATTTT
CASSQAWDYPAQDTQYF
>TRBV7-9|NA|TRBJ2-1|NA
TGTGCCAGCAGCGGACCGGGACGGTATGAGCAGTTCTTC
CASSGPGRYEQFF
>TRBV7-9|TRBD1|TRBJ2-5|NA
TGTGCCAGCAGCCCTAGTAGGGACAGGGGAATGGAGACCCAGTACTTC
CASSPSRDRGMETQYF
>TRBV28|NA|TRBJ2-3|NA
TGTGCCAGCAGTTTGGGGACTCTCACCCCAGATACGCAGTATTTT
CASSLGTLTPDTQYF
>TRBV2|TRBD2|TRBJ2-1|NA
TGTGCCAGCAGTGTAGCGGGGGAGGAAGAGCAGTTCTTC
CASSVAGEEEQFF
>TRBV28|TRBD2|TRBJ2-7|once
TGTGCCAGCAGTTTGGGCGGGGGGGGTTTTTACGAGCAGTACTTC
CASSLGGGGFYEQYF
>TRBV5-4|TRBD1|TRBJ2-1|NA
TGTGCCAGCAGCTTGCTGTTAGGGACAGGGATCAATGAGCAGTTCTTC
CASSLLLGTGINEQFF
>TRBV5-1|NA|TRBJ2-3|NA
TGCGCCAGCAGCTCTCGACACAGCACAGATACGCAGTATTTT
CASSSRHSTDTQYF
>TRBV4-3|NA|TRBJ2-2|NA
TGCGCCAGCAGCCAAGAGTCCCCAAGGTGGGGGAACACCGGGGAGCTGTTTTTT
CASSQESPRWGNTGELFF
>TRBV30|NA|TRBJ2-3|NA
TGTGCCTGGAGTGTAGGGGGGGGAGTAGATACGCAGTATTTT
CAWSVGGGVDTQYF
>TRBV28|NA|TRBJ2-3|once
TGTGCCAGCAGCTCGATACAGGGCGTGCGCACAGATACGCAGTATTTT
CASSSIQGVRTDTQYF
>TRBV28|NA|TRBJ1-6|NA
TGTGCCAGCACTTTGAGGCAGGGGCCGGATTCACCCCTCCACTTT
CASTLRQGPDSPLHF
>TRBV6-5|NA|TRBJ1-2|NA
TGTGCCAGCAGTTACGAAGGGACGGACTATGGCTACACCTTC
CASSYEGTDYGYTF
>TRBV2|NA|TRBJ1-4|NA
TGTGCCAGCAGGATCGACAGTACGGGGGAAAAACTGTTTTTT
CASRIDSTGEKLFF
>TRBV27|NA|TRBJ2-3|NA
TGTGCCAGCAGCCGCGTCCGGGACAGCACAGATACGCAGTATTTT
CASSRVRDSTDTQYF
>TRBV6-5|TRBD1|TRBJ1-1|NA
TGTGCCAGCAGTTACTCAATAGGGACAGGGCGTACTGAAGCTTTCTTT
CASSYSIGTGRTEAFF
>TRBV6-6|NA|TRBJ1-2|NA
TGTGCCAGCAGTTGGCTGGACATGGAGGGGGGCTACACCTTC
CASSWLDMEGGYTF
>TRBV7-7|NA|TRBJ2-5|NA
TGTGCCAGCAGCTCTCAAACAGGAAGCGAGACCCAGTACTTC
CASSSQTGSETQYF
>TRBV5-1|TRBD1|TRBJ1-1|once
TGCGCCAGCTCATCACAGGGGGCGTCGGACACTGAAGCTTTCTTT
CASSSQGASDTEAFF
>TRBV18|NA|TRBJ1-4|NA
TGTGCCAGCTCACCTGCACGGGTAGGGGAACTGTTTTTT
CASSPARVGELFF
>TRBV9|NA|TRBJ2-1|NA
TGTGCCAGCAGCGTAACAGGGATGGGATACAATGAGCAGTTCTTC
CASSVTGMGYNEQFF
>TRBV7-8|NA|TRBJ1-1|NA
TGTGCCAGCAGCTCCCTCGTGAACACTGAAGCTTTCTTT
CASSSLVNTEAFF
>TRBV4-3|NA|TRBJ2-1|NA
TGCGCCAGCAGCCAAGATCGTTCTTGGGATGAGCAGTTCTTC
CASSQDRSWDEQFF
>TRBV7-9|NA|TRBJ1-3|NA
TGTGCCAGCAGCCCTGGACAGGGAAACACCATATATTTT
CASSPGQGNTIYF
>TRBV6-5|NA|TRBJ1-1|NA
TGTGCCAGCAGTCCCGGGGGACGATTGAACACTGAAGCTTTCTTT
CASSPGGRLNTEAFF
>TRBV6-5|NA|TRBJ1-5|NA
TGTGCCAGCAGTTCCTTGGGACCGCATCAGCCCCAGCATTTT
CASSSLGPHQPQHF
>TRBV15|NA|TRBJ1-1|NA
TGTGCCACCAGCAGAGGCTTCAGACTCAGGAACACTGAAGCTTTCTTT
CATSRGFRLRNTEAFF
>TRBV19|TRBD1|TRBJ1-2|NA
TGTGCCAGTAGTATTTCCGGGGACAGCTCCGTCTATGGCTACACCTTC
CASSISGDSSVYGYTF
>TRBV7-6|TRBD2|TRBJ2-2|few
TGTGCCAGCAGCTCGACTAGCGCGAACACCGGGGAGCTGTTTTTT
CASSSTSANTGELFF
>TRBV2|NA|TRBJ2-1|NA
TGTGCCAGCAGTGAAATTTGGGTGTTCTTC
CASSEIWVFF
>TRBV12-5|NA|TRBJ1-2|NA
TGTGCTAGTGGCTCCCCCGGGACGGAGGGCTACACCTTC
CASGSPGTEGYTF
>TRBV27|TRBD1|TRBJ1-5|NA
TGTGCCAGCAGGGGGACAGGGAGGGGGCAGCCCCAGCATTTT
CASRGTGRGQPQHF